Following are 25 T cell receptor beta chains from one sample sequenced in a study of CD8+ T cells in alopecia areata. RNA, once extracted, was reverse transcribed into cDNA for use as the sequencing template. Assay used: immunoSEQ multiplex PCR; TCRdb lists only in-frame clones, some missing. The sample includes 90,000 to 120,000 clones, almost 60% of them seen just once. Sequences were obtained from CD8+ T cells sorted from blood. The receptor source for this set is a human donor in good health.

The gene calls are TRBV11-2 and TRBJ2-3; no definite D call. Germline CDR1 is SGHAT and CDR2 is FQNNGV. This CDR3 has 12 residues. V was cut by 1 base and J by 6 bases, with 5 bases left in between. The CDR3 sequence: CASSLGGDTQYF. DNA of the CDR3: TGTGCCAGCAGCTTAGGAGGTGATACGCAGTATTTT.

CDR3 nucleotides: TGTGCCAGCAGCTTGGAAAGGGGGGTCTCCTACAATGAGCAGTTCTTC. This sequence encodes CASSLERGVSYNEQFF. The chain couples TRBV5-6 to TRBJ2-1; D is possibly TRBD1 or TRBD2 (6 bases each). Germline lookup yields CDR1 SGHDT and CDR2 YYEEEE. The CDR3 consists of 16 residues. V lost 0 bases and J lost 0, with 10 bases in between.

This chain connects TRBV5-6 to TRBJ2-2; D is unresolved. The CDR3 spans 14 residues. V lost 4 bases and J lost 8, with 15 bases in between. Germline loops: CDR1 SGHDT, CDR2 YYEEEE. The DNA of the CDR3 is TGTGCCAGCAGCGCCCAGATAACCGGTGGGGAGCTGTTTTTT. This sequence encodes CASSAQITGGELFF.

The DNA for the CDR3 is TGTGCCAGTGATCCGGTCCGGGGCAATCAGCCCCAGCATTTT. Its protein is CASDPVRGNQPQHF. The chain recombines TRBV19 with TRBJ1-5; D is undetermined. Per the germline V gene, CDR1 is LNHDA and CDR2 is SQIVND (reference sequence). V was shortened by 8 bases and J by 2 bases, with 13 bases between the two germline ends. CDR3 size: 14 residues.

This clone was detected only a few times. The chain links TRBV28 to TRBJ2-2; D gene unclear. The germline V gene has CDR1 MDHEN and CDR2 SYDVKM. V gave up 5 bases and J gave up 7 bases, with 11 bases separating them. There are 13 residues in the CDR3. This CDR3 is CASSTMDGGELFF. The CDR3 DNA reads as TGTGCCAGCAGTACAATGGACGGCGGGGAGCTGTTTTTT.

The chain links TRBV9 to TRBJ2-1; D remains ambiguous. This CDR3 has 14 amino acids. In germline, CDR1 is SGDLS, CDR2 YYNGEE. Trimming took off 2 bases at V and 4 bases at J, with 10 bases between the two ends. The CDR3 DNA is TGTGCCAGCAGCGTGAATGCCCCTTACAATGAGCAGTTCTTC. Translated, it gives CASSVNAPYNEQFF.

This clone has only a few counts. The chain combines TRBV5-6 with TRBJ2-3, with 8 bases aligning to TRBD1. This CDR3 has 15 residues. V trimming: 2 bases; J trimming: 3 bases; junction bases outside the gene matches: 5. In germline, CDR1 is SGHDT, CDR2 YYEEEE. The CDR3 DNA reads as TGTGCCAGCAGCTTAGAGGACAGGGAGACAGATACGCAGTATTTT. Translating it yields CASSLEDRETDTQYF.

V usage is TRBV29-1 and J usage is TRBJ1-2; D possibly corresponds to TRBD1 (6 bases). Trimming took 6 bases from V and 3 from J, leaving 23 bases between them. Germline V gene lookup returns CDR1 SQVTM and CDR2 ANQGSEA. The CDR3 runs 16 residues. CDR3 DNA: TGCAGCGTGCCAATTTTCACAGGGCCCAGATACTATGGCTACACCTTC. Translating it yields CSVPIFTGPRYYGYTF.

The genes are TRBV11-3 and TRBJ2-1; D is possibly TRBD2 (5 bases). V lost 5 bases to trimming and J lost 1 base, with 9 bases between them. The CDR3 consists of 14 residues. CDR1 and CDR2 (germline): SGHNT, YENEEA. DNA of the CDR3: TGTGCCAGCAGCATAGGGAGTTCCTACAATGAGCAGTTCTTC. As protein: CASSIGSSYNEQFF.

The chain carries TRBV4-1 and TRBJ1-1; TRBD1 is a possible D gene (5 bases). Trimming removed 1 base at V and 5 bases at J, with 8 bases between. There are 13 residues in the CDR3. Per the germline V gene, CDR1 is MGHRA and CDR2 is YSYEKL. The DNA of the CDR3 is TGCGCCAGCAGCCAAGTAGGGGCGACTGAAGCTTTCTTT. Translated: CASSQVGATEAFF.

The CDR3 loop is CASSQGNRDRYTGELFF. Written as DNA, the CDR3 is TGCGCCAGCAGCCAAGGGAACCGGGACAGATACACCGGGGAGCTGTTTTTT. The V and J genes are TRBV4-3 and TRBJ2-2; 7 bases map to TRBD1. The J segment lost 3 bases and the V segment lost 1 base, leaving 8 bases of the junction unmatched. The germline V gene has CDR1 LGHNA and CDR2 YSLEER. The CDR3 spans 17 residues.

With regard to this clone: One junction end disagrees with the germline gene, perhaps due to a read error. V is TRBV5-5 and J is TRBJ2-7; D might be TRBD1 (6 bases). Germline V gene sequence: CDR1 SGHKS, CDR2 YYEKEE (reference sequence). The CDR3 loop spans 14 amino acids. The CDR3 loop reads CASSNGQWSYGQYF. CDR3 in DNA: TGTGCCAGCAGCAACGGACAGTGGAGCTACGGGCAGTACTTC. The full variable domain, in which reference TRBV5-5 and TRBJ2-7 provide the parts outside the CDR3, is DAGVTQSPTHLIKTRGQQVTLRCSPISGHKSVSWYQQVLGQGPQFIFQYYEKEERGRGNFPDRFSARQFPNYSSELNVNALLLGDSALYLCASSNGQWSYGQYFGPGTRLTVT.

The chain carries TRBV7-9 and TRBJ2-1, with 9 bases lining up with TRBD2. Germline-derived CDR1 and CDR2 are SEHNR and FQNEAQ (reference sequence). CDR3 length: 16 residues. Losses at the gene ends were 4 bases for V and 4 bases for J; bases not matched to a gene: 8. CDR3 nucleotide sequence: TGTGCCAGCAGCTCCGGGCCTGCGGGGGGGTACAATGAGCAGTTCTTC. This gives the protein CASSSGPAGGYNEQFF.

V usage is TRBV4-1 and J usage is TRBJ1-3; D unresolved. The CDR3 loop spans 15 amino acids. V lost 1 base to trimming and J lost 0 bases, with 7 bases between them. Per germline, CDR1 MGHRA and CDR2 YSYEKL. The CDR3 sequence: CASSQASYSGNTIYF. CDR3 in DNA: TGCGCCAGCAGCCAAGCGAGCTACTCTGGAAACACCATATATTTT.

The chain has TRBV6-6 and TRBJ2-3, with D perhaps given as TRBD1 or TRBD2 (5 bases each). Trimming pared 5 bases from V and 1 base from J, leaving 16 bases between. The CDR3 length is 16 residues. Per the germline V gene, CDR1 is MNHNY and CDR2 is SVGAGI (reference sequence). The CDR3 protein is CASSPLRGSGTDTQYF. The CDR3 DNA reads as TGTGCCAGCAGTCCGCTCCGGGGCTCGGGCACAGATACGCAGTATTTT.

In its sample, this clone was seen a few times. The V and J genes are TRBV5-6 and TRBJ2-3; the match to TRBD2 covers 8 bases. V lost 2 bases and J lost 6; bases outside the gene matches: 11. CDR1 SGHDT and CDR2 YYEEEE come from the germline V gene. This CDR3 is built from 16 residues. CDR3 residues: CASSLGTGGPSDTQYF. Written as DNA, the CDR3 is TGTGCCAGCAGCTTAGGAACGGGGGGGCCGTCGGATACGCAGTATTTT. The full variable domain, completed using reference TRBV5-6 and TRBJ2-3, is DAGVTQSPTHLIKTRGQQVTLRCSPKSGHDTVSWYQQALGQGPQFIFQYYEEEERQRGNFPDRFSGHQFPNYSSELNVNALLLGDSALYLCASSLGTGGPSDTQYFGPGTRLTVL.

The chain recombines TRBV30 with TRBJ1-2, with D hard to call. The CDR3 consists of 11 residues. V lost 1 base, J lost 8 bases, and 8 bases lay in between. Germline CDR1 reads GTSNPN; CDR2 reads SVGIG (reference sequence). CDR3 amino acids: CAWSAYGGYTF. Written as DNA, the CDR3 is TGTGCCTGGAGTGCTTACGGGGGCTACACCTTC.

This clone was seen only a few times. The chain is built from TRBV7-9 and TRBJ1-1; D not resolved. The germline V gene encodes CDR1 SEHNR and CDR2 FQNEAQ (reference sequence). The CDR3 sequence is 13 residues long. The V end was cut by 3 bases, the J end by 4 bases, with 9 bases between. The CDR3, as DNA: TGTGCCAGCAGCTTCCCCAGTCTCACTGAAGCTTTCTTT. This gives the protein CASSFPSLTEAFF.

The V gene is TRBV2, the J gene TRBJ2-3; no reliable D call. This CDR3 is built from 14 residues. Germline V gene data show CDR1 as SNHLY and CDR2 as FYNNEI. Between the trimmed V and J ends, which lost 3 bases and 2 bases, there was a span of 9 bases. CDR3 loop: CASSELENTDTQYF. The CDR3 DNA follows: TGTGCCAGCAGTGAGTTGGAGAACACAGATACGCAGTATTTT. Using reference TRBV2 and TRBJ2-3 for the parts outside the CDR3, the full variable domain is EPEVTQTPSHQVTQMGQEVILRCVPISNHLYFYWYRQILGQKVEFLVSFYNNEISEKSEIFDDQFSVERPDGSNFTLKIRSTKLEDSAMYFCASSELENTDTQYFGPGTRLTVL.

The CDR3 reads CASSPRGEVEQYF. The CDR3 DNA reads TGTGCCAGCAGCCCCCGGGGTGAGGTGGAGCAGTACTTC. The chain has TRBV9 and TRBJ2-7; D perhaps matches TRBD2 (5 bases). Trimming stripped 4 bases from V and 7 bases from J, with 15 bases between. The CDR3 is 13 amino acids. The germline V gene encodes CDR1 SGDLS and CDR2 YYNGEE.

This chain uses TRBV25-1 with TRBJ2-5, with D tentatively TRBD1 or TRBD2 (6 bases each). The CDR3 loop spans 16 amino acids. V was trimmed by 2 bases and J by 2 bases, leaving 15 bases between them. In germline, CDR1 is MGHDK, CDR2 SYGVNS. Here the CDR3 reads CASSEGRGDSQETQYF. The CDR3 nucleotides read TGTGCCAGCAGTGAAGGAAGGGGGGATTCTCAAGAGACCCAGTACTTC. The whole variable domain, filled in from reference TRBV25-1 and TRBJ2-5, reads EADIYQTPRYLVIGTGKKITLECSQTMGHDKMYWYQQDPGMELHLIHYSYGVNSTEKGDLSSESTVSRIRTEHFPLTLESARPSHTSQYLCASSEGRGDSQETQYFGPGTRLLVL.

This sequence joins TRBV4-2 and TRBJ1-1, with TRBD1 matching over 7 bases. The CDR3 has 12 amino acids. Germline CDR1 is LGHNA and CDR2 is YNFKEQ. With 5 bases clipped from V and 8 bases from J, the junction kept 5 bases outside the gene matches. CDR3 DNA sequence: TGTGCCAGCAGCTCGGACAGGTACGAAGCTTTCTTT. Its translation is CASSSDRYEAFF.

The chain's CDR3 is CASTGGLYNEQFF. CDR3 DNA: TGTGCCAGCACGGGGGGGCTGTACAATGAGCAGTTCTTC. This chain links TRBV6-5 with TRBJ2-1; TRBD2 matches 8 bases. With V trimmed by 7 bases and J by 4 bases, 3 bases remained unmatched. Germline V lookup: CDR1 MNHEY, CDR2 SVGAGI. This CDR3 comprises 13 residues.

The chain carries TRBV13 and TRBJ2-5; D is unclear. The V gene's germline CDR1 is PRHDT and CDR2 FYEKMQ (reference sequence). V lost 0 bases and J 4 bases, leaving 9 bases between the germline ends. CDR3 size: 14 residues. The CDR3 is CASSLGLRRETQYF. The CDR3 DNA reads TGTGCCAGCAGCTTAGGCCTGCGGAGAGAGACCCAGTACTTC.

Here the CDR3 reads CSVVGTGSFGEQYF. The CDR3 DNA sequence: TGCAGCGTTGTAGGGACCGGGAGTTTTGGCGAGCAGTACTTC. The gene calls are TRBV29-1 and TRBJ2-7; the D gene is possibly TRBD2 (6 bases). This CDR3 has 14 amino acids. From germline, CDR1 is SQVTM and CDR2 ANQGSEA. The V and J ends lost 4 bases and 6 bases respectively, with 19 bases between them.